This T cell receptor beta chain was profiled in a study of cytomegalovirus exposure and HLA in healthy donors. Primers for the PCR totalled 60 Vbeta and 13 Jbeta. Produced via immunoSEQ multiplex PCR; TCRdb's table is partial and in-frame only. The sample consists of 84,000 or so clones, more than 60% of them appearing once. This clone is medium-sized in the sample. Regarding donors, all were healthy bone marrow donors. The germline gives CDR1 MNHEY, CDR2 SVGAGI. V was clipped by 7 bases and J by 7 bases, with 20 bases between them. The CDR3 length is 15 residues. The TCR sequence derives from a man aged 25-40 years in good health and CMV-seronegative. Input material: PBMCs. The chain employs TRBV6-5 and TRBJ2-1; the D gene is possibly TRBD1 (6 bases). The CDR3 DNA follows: TGTGCCAGCACTCTGGACAGTTCTTACTGGAATGAGCAGTTCTTC. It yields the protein CASTLDSSYWNEQFF.